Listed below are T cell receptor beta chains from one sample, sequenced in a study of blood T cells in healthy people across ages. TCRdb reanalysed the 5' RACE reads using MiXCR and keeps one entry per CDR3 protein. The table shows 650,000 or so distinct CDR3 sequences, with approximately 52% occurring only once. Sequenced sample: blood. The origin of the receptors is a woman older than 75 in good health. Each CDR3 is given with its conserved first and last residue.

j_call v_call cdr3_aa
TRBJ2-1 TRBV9 CAISAQVSSYNEQFF
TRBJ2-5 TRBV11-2 CASSWLNEQYF
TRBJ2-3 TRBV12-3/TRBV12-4 CASSLGASGRTDTQYF
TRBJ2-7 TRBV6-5 CASSFRSAYEQYF
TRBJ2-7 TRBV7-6 CASSLETGSYYEQYF
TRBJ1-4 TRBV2 CASKLVLGEKLFF
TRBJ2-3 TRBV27 CASSSRLFGTDTQYF
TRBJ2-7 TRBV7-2 CASSPAGAAGYEQYF
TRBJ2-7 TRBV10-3 CAVRTSGTLSNEQYF
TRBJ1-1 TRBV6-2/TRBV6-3 CASSSRGPRGTEAFF
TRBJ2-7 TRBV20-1 CSARDRTGLVEQYF
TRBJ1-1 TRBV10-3 CATKGSNTEAFF
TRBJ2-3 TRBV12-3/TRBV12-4 CASSLGTSSGTQYF
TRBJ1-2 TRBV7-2 CASSLEAGAPTWSGYTF
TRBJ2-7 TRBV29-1 CSPSLDRAYEQYF
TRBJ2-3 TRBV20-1 CSARDPLSTFPDTQYF
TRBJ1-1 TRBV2 CASSAGITEAFF
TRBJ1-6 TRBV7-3 CASSFDSLGPLHF
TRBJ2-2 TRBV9 CASSLDWAPRSGELFF
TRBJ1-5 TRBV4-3 CASSQPTGDQPQHF
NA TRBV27 CASSPIGLDEGTQYF
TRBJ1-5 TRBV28 CASSLRAGLINQPQHF
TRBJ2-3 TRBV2 CASSTRKADTQYF
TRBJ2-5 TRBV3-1 CASSQVGGVGLQEETQYF
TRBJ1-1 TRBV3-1 CASSNKSWGAGMENTEAFF
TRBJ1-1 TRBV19 CASSMEVRGTEAFF
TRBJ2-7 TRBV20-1 CSARGLAGGPLKGYEQYF
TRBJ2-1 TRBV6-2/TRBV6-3 CASREARDRGEQFF
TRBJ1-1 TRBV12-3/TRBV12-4 CASRPDGATEAFF
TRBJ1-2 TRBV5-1 CASSATGGDGYTF
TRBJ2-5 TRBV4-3 CASSQGAREETQYF
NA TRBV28 CASSRTGTSGGSYEQYF
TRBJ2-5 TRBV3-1 CASSQSKETQYF
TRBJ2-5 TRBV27 CASTKGGGLETQYF
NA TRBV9 CASSADRDLYEQYF
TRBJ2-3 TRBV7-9 CASSFRGGPFSTDTQYF
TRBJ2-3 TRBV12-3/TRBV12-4 CASSLGSGTLSTDTQYF
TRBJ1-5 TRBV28 CASSLTGHQPQHF
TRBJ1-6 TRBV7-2 CASSLEGARSPPLHF
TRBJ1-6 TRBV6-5 CASSLGYRAASYNSPLHF
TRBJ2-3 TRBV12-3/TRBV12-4 CASKGPTDTQYF
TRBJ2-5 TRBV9 CASSVDEGGSAQYF
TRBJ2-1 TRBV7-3 CASSSRTSGAYNEQFF
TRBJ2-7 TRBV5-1 CASSLAGTQKGREQYF
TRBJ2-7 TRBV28 CASNTRHEQYF
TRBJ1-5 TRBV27 CASSPWGLGQPQHF
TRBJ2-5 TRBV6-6 CASSYPAGGGETQYF
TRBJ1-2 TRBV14 CASSQDVLDHYGYTF
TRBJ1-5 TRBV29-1 CSVDTGSNQPQHF
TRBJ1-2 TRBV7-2 CASSLVGRVGGYGYTF
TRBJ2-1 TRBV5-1 CASSLVSGSNEQFF
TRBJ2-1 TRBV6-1 CASSERQNPYNEQFF
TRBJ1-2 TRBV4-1 CASSQVDTGYTF
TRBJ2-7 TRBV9 CASSVAYRGPYEQYF
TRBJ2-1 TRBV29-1 CSVELGFAYNEQFF
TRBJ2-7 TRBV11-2 CASSYMAGGPYEQYF
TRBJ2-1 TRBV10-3 CAIRHPSGGVEQFF
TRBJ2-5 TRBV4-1 CASSRQEGHQETQYF
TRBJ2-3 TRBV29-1 CSVEGRREGTDTQYF